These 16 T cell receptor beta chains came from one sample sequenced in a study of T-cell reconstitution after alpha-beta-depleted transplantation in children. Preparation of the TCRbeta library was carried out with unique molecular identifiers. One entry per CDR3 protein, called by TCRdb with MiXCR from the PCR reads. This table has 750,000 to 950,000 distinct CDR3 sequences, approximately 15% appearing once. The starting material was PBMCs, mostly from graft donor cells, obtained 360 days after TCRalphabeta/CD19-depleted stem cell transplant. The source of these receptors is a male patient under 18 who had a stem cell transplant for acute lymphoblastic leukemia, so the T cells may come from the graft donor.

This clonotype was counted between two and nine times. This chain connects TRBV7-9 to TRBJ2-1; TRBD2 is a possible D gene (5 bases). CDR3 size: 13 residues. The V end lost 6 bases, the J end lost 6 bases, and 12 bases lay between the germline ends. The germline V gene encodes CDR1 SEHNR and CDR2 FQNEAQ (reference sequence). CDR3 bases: TGTGCCAGCAGGCAAAACGCGGGCAATGAGCAGTTCTTC. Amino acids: CASRQNAGNEQFF.

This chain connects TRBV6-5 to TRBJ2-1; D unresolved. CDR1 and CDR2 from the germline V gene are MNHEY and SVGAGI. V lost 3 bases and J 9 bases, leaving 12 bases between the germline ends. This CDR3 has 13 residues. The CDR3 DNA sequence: TGTGCCAGCAGTTATGGGCAGGCAGGTGAGCAGTTCTTC. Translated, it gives CASSYGQAGEQFF.

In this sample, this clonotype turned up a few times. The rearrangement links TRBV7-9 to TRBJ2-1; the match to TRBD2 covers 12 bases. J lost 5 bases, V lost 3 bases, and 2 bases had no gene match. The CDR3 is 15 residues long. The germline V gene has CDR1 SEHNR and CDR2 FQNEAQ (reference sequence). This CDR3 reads CASSFRTSGNNEQFF. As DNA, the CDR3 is TGTGCCAGCAGCTTCCGGACTAGCGGGAACAATGAGCAGTTCTTC.

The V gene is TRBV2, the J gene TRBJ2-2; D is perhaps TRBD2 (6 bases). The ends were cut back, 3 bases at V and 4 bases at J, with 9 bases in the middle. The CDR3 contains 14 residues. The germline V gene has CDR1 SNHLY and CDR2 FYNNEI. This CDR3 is CASSERGFTGELFF. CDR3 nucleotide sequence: TGTGCCAGCAGTGAGCGGGGCTTCACCGGGGAGCTGTTTTTT.

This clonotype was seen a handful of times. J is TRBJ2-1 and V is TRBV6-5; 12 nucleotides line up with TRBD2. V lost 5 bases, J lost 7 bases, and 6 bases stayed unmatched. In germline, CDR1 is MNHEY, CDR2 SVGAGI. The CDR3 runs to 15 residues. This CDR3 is CASSPGTSGLNEQFF. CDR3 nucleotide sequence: TGTGCCAGCAGTCCCGGGACTAGCGGGCTTAATGAGCAGTTCTTC.

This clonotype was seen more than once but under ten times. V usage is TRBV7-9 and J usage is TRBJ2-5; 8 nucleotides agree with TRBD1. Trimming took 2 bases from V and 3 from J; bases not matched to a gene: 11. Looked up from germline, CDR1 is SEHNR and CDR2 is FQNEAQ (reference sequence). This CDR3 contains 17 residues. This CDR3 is CASSLPRQGTVEETQYF. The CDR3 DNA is TGTGCCAGCAGCTTACCCCGACAGGGGACGGTCGAAGAGACCCAGTACTTC.

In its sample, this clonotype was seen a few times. The DNA for the CDR3 is TGCAGTGCTAGAACCGGGAGGGCGGGCACCGGGGAGCTGTTTTTT. This gives the protein CSARTGRAGTGELFF. This chain joins TRBV20-1 and TRBJ2-2, with 8 nucleotides matching TRBD2. There are 15 residues in the CDR3. Trimming cost V 2 bases and J 4 bases; bases outside gene matches: 6. Germline V gene lookup returns CDR1 DFQATT and CDR2 SNEGSKA (reference sequence).

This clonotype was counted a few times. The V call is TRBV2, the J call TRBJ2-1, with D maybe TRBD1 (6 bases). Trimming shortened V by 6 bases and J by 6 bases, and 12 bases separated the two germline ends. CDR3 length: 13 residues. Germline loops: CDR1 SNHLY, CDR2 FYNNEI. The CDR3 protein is CASSLGAVNEQFF. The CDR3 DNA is TGTGCCAGCAGCCTGGGGGCAGTCAATGAGCAGTTCTTC.

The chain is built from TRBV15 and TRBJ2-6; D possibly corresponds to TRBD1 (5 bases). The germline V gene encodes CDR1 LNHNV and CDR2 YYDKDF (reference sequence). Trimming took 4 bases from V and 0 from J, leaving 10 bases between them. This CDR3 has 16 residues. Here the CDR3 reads CATSTRVHSGANVLTF. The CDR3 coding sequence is TGTGCCACCAGCACCAGGGTTCACTCTGGGGCCAACGTCCTGACTTTC.

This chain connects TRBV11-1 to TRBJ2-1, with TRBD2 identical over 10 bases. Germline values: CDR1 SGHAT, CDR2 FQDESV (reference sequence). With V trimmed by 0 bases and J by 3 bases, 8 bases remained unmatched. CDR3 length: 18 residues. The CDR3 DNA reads TGTGCCAGCAGCTTAGCTCCATTAGGACTAGCGGTCTACAATGAGCAGTTCTTC. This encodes CASSLAPLGLAVYNEQFF.

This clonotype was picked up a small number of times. The CDR3 nucleotides are TGTGCCAGCAGCTTAAAAGTAACCGGGACTAGCTGTTATTTT. Encoded protein: CASSLKVTGTSCYF. The rearrangement joins TRBV7-8 to TRBJ2-3; 9 bases line up with TRBD2. Germline V CDR1 and CDR2: SGHVS, FQNEAQ. The V gene end was trimmed by 2 bases and the J gene end by 15 bases; junction bases not matched to a gene: 12. The CDR3 runs to 14 residues.

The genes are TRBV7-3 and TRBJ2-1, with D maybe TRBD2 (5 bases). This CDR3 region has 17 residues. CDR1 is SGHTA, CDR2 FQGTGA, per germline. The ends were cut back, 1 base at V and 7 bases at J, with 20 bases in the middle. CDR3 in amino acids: CASSLIGEPMKVNEQFF. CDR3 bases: TGTGCCAGCAGCTTAATTGGGGAGCCCATGAAGGTGAATGAGCAGTTCTTC. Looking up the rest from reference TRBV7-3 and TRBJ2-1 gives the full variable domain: GAGVSQTPSNKVTEKGKYVELRCDPISGHTALYWYRQSLGQGPEFLIYFQGTGAADDSGLPNDRFFAVRPEGSVSTLKIQRTERGDSAVYLCASSLIGEPMKVNEQFFGPGTRLTVL.

The CDR3: CSAPTSLSYEQYF. The CDR3, as DNA: TGCAGTGCTCCGACTAGTCTCTCCTACGAGCAGTACTTC. V is TRBV20-1 and J is TRBJ2-7; possible D gene TRBD2, 6 bases. V was pared by 5 bases and J by 0 bases, with 11 bases between. This CDR3 spans 13 amino acids. CDR1 DFQATT and CDR2 SNEGSKA come from the germline V gene (reference sequence).

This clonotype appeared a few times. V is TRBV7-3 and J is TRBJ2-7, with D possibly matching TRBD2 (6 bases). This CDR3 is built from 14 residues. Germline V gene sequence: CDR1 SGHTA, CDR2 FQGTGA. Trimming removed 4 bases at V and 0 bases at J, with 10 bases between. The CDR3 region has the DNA TGTGCCAGCAGCTCCAATAGCGGCTCCTACGAGCAGTACTTC. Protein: CASSSNSGSYEQYF.

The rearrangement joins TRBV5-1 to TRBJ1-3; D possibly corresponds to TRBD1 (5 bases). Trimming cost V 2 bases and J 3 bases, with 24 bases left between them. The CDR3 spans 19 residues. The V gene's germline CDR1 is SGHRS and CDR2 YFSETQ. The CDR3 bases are TGCGCCAGCAGCTTCTCGGCCCTGCTCCTGGGGGGAAGTGGAAACACCATATATTTT. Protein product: CASSFSALLLGGSGNTIYF.

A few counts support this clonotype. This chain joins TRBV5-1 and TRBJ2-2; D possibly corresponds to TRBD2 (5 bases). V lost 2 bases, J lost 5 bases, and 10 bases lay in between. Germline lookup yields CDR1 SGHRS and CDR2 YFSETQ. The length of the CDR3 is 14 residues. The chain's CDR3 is CASSFWTQTGELFF. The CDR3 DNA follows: TGCGCCAGCAGCTTCTGGACTCAAACCGGGGAGCTGTTTTTT.